Following are 32 T cell receptor beta chains from one sample sequenced in a study of T cells in Graves' hyperthyroidism and ophthalmopathy. Amplified TCR beta CDR3 regions came from RNA transcripts. Using the HTBI primer set, a first-round RT-PCR was run on the TCR CDR3. One entry per CDR3 protein results from TCRdb running MiXCR on the multiplex PCR reads. The table lists 530,000 or so distinct CDR3 sequences, about 45% of them singletons. The sequenced sample was peripheral blood or thyroid tissue (not recorded which). These receptors were taken from a woman between 18 and 30 years old with Graves' hyperthyroidism.

The chain couples TRBV12-3 or TRBV12-4 to TRBJ2-2; 7 bases match TRBD2. V was pared by 6 bases and J by 4 bases, with 11 bases of the junction left unmatched. This CDR3 spans 16 amino acids. The CDR3 DNA is TGTGCCAGCAGCTTCCGAAGCGGGACGGGCACCGGGGAGCTGTTTTTT. This translates into CASSFRSGTGTGELFF.

V and J are TRBV11-2 and TRBJ1-6; D is possibly TRBD1 (5 bases). The CDR3 contains 18 residues. Looked up from germline, CDR1 is SGHAT and CDR2 is FQNNGV. Trimming took 2 bases from V and 12 from J, leaving 26 bases between them. CDR3 sequence reads: CASSLLSGGDGLEGPLHF. In nucleotides, the CDR3 is TGTGCCAGCAGCTTACTGTCGGGGGGTGATGGCCTTGAGGGACCCCTCCACTTT.

The chain carries TRBV5-4 and TRBJ2-5; maybe TRBD1 (6 bases). Trimming left V 4 bases short and J 12 bases short, with 13 bases between. Germline CDR1 SGHNT, CDR2 YYREEE (reference sequence). This CDR3 region has 11 residues. This chain's CDR3 is CASSPGQRKYF. The DNA for the CDR3 is TGTGCCAGCAGCCCAGGACAGAGAAAGTACTTC.

This clonotype was observed many times. This rearrangement joins TRBV20-1 to TRBJ2-7; TRBD2 agrees at 11 bases. The CDR3 runs 14 residues. Trimming took 3 bases from V and 3 from J; bases not matched to a gene: 4. Germline CDR1 and CDR2: DFQATT and SNEGSKA (reference sequence). The CDR3 here is CSARKGLADYEQYF. CDR3 in DNA: TGCAGTGCTAGGAAGGGACTAGCGGACTACGAGCAGTACTTC.

About this clonotype itself: A read error may produce the germline difference seen at one junction end. V and J are TRBV5-5 and TRBJ1-5, with D perhaps TRBD1 (5 bases). Germline V CDR1 and CDR2: SGHKS, YYEKEE (reference sequence). There are 17 residues in the CDR3. The CDR3 here is CASSQDARAGSNQLQHF. In nucleotides, the CDR3 is TGTGCCAGCAGCCAAGATGCAAGGGCAGGGAGCAATCAGCTCCAGCATTTT.

This chain joins TRBV15 and TRBJ2-7; 10 positions agree with TRBD2. There are 15 residues in the CDR3. Germline V gene data show CDR1 as LNHNV and CDR2 as YYDKDF (reference sequence). V lost 0 bases and J lost 2; bases outside the gene matches: 1. The CDR3 here is CATSRDLAGAYEQYF. DNA of the CDR3: TGTGCCACCAGCAGAGATCTAGCGGGGGCCTACGAGCAGTACTTC. The full variable domain, completed using reference TRBV15 and TRBJ2-7, is DAMVIQNPRYQVTQFGKPVTLSCSQTLNHNVMYWYQQKSSQAPKLLFHYYDKDFNNEADTPDNFQSRRPNTSFCFLDIRSPGLGDTAMYLCATSRDLAGAYEQYFGPGTRLTVT.

In regard to this clonotype: One end of the junction varies from germline; a read error may be responsible. This chain joins TRBV5-6 and TRBJ1-2; possible D gene TRBD1, 6 bases. The CDR3 sequence is 11 residues long. Germline V lookup: CDR1 SGHDT, CDR2 YYEEEE. The DNA for the CDR3 is TGTGCCAGCAGCTTGACCACAGGGTACCACTTC. Its translation: CASSLTTGYHF.

This sequence joins TRBV10-3 and TRBJ1-3, with D perhaps matching TRBD1 (5 bases). Germline V lookup: CDR1 ENHRY, CDR2 SYGVKD. V was shortened by 6 bases and J by 8 bases, with 20 bases between the two germline ends. CDR3 length: 15 amino acids. The CDR3 DNA reads as TGTGCCATCAGAACGGCAGGGTCGAATGGCTACACCATATATTTT. Protein sequence: CAIRTAGSNGYTIYF.

This clonotype was observed a handful of times. The rearrangement joins TRBV2 to TRBJ2-7; TRBD2 aligns across 14 bases. Looked up from germline, CDR1 is SNHLY and CDR2 is FYNNEI. CDR3 length equals 18 residues. The junction had 14 bases not matched to a gene; V was cut back by 7 bases and J by 3 bases. CDR3 coding DNA: TGTGCCAGCACTGGGACTAGCGGGAGTCTGGCAACCCACTACGAGCAGTACTTC. As protein: CASTGTSGSLATHYEQYF.

This chain uses TRBV24-1 with TRBJ1-2; a possible D gene is TRBD1 (5 bases). The ends were cut back, 8 bases at V and 1 base at J, with 13 bases in the middle. Per germline, CDR1 KGHDR and CDR2 SFDVKD. The CDR3 is 14 residues long. CDR3 sequence: CATKEVRVNYGYTF. Here the CDR3 DNA reads TGTGCCACCAAAGAGGTCAGGGTTAACTATGGCTACACCTTC.

The gene calls are TRBV7-2 and TRBJ2-2; D remains unclear. CDR3 length equals 15 residues. Germline V lookup: CDR1 SGHTA, CDR2 FQGNSA. V lost 3 bases and J lost 5, with 13 bases in between. CDR3 sequence (DNA): TGTGCCAGCAGCTTGGCCGGAATGCAGACCGGGGAGCTGTTTTTT. Its translation is CASSLAGMQTGELFF.

This clonotype was observed many times. The J gene is TRBJ2-7, the V gene TRBV5-1, with TRBD2 identical over 9 bases. V was clipped by 0 bases and J by 0 bases; unmatched bases: 7. Germline V gives CDR1 SGHRS, CDR2 YFSETQ. This CDR3 has 17 amino acids. CDR3 residues: CASSLVSGSQSSYEQYF. DNA for the CDR3: TGCGCCAGCAGCTTGGTTAGCGGGAGCCAGAGCTCCTACGAGCAGTACTTC.

The chain has TRBV24-1 and TRBJ2-1, with 9 positions matching TRBD1. This CDR3 region has 16 residues. V gave up 1 base and J gave up 8 bases; unmatched junction bases: 8. Per the germline V gene, CDR1 is KGHDR and CDR2 is SFDVKD. CDR3 in amino acids: CATSDLLDRGLDEQFF. The CDR3 DNA reads as TGTGCCACCAGTGATTTATTGGACAGGGGACTCGATGAGCAGTTCTTC.

This clonotype was found many times. J is TRBJ2-2 and V is TRBV10-3; D gene ambiguous. The CDR3 is made up of 15 amino acids. Germline assignment: CDR1 ENHRY and CDR2 SYGVKD. V gave up 0 bases and J gave up 5 bases, with 10 bases separating them. CDR3 loop: CAISESPIGTGELFF. As DNA, the CDR3 is TGTGCCATCAGTGAGTCACCGATTGGTACCGGGGAGCTGTTTTTT.

This clonotype was counted at least ten times. Here the CDR3 reads CASTAGWGTGELFF. Written as DNA, the CDR3 is TGTGCCAGCACTGCGGGGTGGGGAACCGGGGAGCTGTTTTTT. V is TRBV6-1 and J is TRBJ2-2; TRBD2 is a possible D gene (6 bases). The CDR3 has 14 residues. V was clipped by 7 bases and J by 5 bases, with 14 bases between them. Germline V gives CDR1 MNHNS, CDR2 SASEGT.

About this clonotype: With a much larger clone just one base away, this may be a read error. The chain employs TRBV5-8 and TRBJ1-1; D might be TRBD1 (5 bases). Trimming removed 4 bases at V and 6 bases at J, with 13 bases between. The CDR3 loop spans 13 amino acids. Germline values: CDR1 SGHTS, CDR2 YDEGEE. DNA of the CDR3: TGTGCCAGCAGCCCCCGGGGCGCAGCTGAAGCTTTCTTT. Residues: CASSPRGAAEAFF.

A single count supports this clonotype. This chain uses TRBV10-3 with TRBJ1-1; D unclear. The V end was cut by 3 bases, the J end by 7 bases, with 9 bases between. CDR1 and CDR2 (germline): ENHRY, SYGVKD. CDR3 length: 12 amino acids. CDR3 region: CAISERQDEAFF. In DNA, the CDR3 is TGTGCCATCAGTGAACGGCAGGATGAAGCTTTCTTT.

There are many counts of this clonotype. The rearrangement links TRBV29-1 to TRBJ1-1; maybe TRBD1 (6 bases). Trimming took 6 bases from V and 4 from J, leaving 9 bases between them. Per germline, CDR1 SQVTM and CDR2 ANQGSEA. This CDR3 has 11 residues. CDR3 DNA sequence: TGCAGCGTGGACAGAGCCACTGAAGCTTTCTTT. It specifies CSVDRATEAFF.

Notes on this clonotype: This could be a read error, since a much larger clone is one nucleotide away. V and J are TRBV12-3 or TRBV12-4 and TRBJ2-5; perhaps TRBD2 as D (5 bases). The CDR3 spans 15 residues. DNA of the CDR3: TGTGCCAGCAGCCCCCCCCCGGGAACTCAAGAGACCCAGCACTTC. Protein sequence: CASSPPPGTQETQHF.

This chain joins TRBV24-1 and TRBJ1-5; weak D call: TRBD1 (5 bases). V was pared by 5 bases and J by 14 bases, with 15 bases between. The V gene's germline CDR1 is KGHDR and CDR2 SFDVKD. The CDR3 is made up of 12 amino acids. The CDR3 here is CATSGTPNDEHF. The DNA of the CDR3 is TGTGCCACCAGTGGGACACCCAATGACGAGCATTTT.

The V call is TRBV2, the J call TRBJ2-1; 11 bases align to TRBD2. The V segment lost 2 bases and the J segment 9 bases; nucleotides outside the gene matches: 9. CDR1 is SNHLY and CDR2 is FYNNEI in the germline V gene. There are 16 residues in the CDR3. This CDR3 is CASSEYELAGAREQFF. CDR3 in DNA: TGTGCCAGCAGTGAATATGAACTAGCGGGAGCGCGTGAGCAGTTCTTC.

As to this clonotype: It is unclear where the CDR3 begins or ends on the DNA, so no DNA is shown, and the CDR3 is as TCRdb lists it. This chain links TRBV5-6 with TRBJ1-5; the tabulated D call, TRBD1, remains unverified against the DNA. The CDR3 numbers 23 amino acids, ends counted. Germline CDR1 is SGHDT and CDR2 is YYEEEE. This CDR3 is CASSLVAGTGLEKLFFGSGTQHF.

For the CDR3, the DNA is TGCAGTGCTAAGGGACAGGCAACGCAGCCCCAGCATTTT. Its translation: CSAKGQATQPQHF. This chain connects TRBV20-1 to TRBJ1-5; 8 positions agree with TRBD1. The CDR3 is 13 residues long. The V segment lost 4 bases and the J segment 7 bases; nucleotides outside the gene matches: 6. Germline CDR1 is DFQATT and CDR2 is SNEGSKA (reference sequence).

This clonotype was picked up many times. The chain has TRBV19 and TRBJ2-1; TRBD1 aligns across 7 bases. Losses at the gene ends were 5 bases for V and 0 bases for J; bases not matched to a gene: 1. Germline CDR1 reads LNHDA; CDR2 reads SQIVND (reference sequence). The CDR3 is made up of 14 amino acids. The CDR3 protein is CASSGTVSYNEQFF. The CDR3 nucleotides are TGTGCCAGTAGTGGGACAGTCTCCTACAATGAGCAGTTCTTC.

Points on this clonotype: Without the conserved terminal phenylalanine or tryptophan, this CDR3 likely stems from a read error. J is TRBJ1-2 and V is TRBV25-1; D is unresolved. Germline V gene sequence: CDR1 MGHDK, CDR2 SYGVNS. With 6 bases removed from V and 7 bases from J, the gap between germline ends came to 12 bases. This CDR3 spans 12 amino acids. The CDR3: CASSSQRCGYTL. CDR3 DNA sequence: TGTGCCAGCAGCTCTCAGAGGTGTGGCTACACCCTC.

Points on this clonotype: A much larger clone is a single base away; this may be a read error. The CDR3 region has the DNA TGTGCCAGCAGCCAGGGACAGGGCGACTACGCCTTC. Translating it yields CASSQGQGDYAF. The J gene is TRBJ1-2, the V gene TRBV7-2, with 9 bases aligning to TRBD1. The CDR3 is 12 residues long. Germline CDR1 is SGHTA and CDR2 is FQGNSA.

The table lists this clonotype with many counts. The gene calls are TRBV5-1 and TRBJ1-2; D remains unclear. CDR3 size: 14 residues. Between the trimmed V and J ends, which lost 5 bases and 6 bases, there was a span of 17 bases. Germline V gene data show CDR1 as SGHRS and CDR2 as YFSETQ. This chain's CDR3 is CASRPKRVGDGYTF. DNA of the CDR3: TGCGCCAGCAGACCAAAACGGGTCGGGGATGGCTACACCTTC.

J is TRBJ2-1 and V is TRBV29-1; D is undetermined. V lost 1 base to trimming and J lost 4 bases, with 11 bases between them. Germline values: CDR1 SQVTM, CDR2 ANQGSEA. CDR3 length equals 14 residues. CDR3 sequence (DNA): TGCAGCGTTGAAGTGGGCTCACCTTACAATGAGCAGTTCTTC. Amino acids: CSVEVGSPYNEQFF.

This clonotype was seen at least ten times. The chain couples TRBV10-3 to TRBJ1-1; 10 bases align to TRBD1. The germline V gene encodes CDR1 ENHRY and CDR2 SYGVKD. The V and J ends lost 6 bases and 0 bases, in that order; junction bases with no gene match: 7. The CDR3 sequence is 16 residues long. CDR3 residues: CAIRSDRGAMNTEAFF. The CDR3 DNA is TGTGCCATCAGATCGGACAGGGGGGCCATGAACACTGAAGCTTTCTTT.

This clonotype was detected ten times or more. CDR3 protein: CSVGVPLNTEAFF. In DNA, the CDR3 is TGCAGCGTTGGAGTTCCGTTAAACACTGAAGCTTTCTTT. This chain links TRBV29-1 with TRBJ1-1, with D hard to call. V lost 4 bases to trimming and J lost 2 bases, with 11 bases between them. CDR1 is SQVTM and CDR2 is ANQGSEA in the germline V gene. The CDR3 length is 13 residues.

This clonotype was detected many times. The chain couples TRBV6-5 to TRBJ1-1; D remains unclear. The V gene's germline CDR1 is MNHEY and CDR2 SVGAGI. V gave up 6 bases and J gave up 6 bases, with 11 bases separating them. The CDR3 covers 12 residues. The CDR3 coding sequence is TGTGCCAGCAGCTCTGGGCGGGCTGAAGCTTTCTTT. Protein: CASSSGRAEAFF.

This rearrangement joins TRBV10-3 to TRBJ1-2, with D possibly TRBD1 on 5 matching bases. This CDR3 is built from 14 residues. The V and J ends lost 7 bases and 5 bases respectively, with 17 bases between them. Germline lookup yields CDR1 ENHRY and CDR2 SYGVKD. CDR3 DNA: TGTGCCATCACAGGGTCTGGGGTGTGGTATGGCTACACCTTC. The encoded protein is CAITGSGVWYGYTF.